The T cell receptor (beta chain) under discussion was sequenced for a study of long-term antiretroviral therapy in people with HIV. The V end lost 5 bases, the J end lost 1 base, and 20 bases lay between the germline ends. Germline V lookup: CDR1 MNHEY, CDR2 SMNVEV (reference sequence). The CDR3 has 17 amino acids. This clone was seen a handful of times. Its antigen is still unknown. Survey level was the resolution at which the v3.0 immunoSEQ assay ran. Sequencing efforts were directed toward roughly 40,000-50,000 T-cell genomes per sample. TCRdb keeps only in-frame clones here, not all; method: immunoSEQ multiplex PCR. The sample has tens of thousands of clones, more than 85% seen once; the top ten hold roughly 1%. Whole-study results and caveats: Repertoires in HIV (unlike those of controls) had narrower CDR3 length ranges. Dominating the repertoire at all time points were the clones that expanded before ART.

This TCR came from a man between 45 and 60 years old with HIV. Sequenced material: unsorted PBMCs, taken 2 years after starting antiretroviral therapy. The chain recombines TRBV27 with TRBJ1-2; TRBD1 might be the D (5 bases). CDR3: CASSLSAPGLINYGYTF. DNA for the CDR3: TGTGCCAGCAGTCTCTCCGCACCGGGACTGATTAACTATGGCTACACCTTC.